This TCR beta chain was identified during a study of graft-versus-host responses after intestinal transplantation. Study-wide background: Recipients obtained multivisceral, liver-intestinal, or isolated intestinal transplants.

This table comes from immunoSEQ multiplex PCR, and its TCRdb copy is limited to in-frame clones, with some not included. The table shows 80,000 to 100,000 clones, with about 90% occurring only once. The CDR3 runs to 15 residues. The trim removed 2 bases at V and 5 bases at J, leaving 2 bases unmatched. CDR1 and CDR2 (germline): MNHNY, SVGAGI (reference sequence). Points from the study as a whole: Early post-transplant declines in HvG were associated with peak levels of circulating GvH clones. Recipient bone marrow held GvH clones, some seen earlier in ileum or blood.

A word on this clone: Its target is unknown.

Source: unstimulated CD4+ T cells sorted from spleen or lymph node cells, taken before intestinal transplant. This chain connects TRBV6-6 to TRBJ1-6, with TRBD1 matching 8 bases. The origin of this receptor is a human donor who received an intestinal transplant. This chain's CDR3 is CASSYGDRNNSPLHF. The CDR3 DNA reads TGTGCCAGCAGTTACGGGGACAGGAATAATTCACCCCTCCACTTT.